The T cell receptor beta chain under discussion was sequenced for a study of T-cell reconstitution after alpha-beta-depleted transplantation in children. The CDR3 has 16 residues. The germline gives CDR1 KGHDR, CDR2 SFDVKD. Trimming removed 6 bases at V and 0 bases at J, with 11 bases between. As it was prepared, the TCRbeta library received unique molecular identifiers. TCRdb re-called the PCR reads with MiXCR, one entry per CDR3 protein. The data show hundreds of thousands of distinct CDR3 sequences, approximately 16% seen once. The clonotype originates from a human donor who donated a stem cell graft to a child with acute myeloid leukemia. The V call is TRBV24-1, the J call TRBJ2-6; D gene unclear. This specimen consisted of PBMCs from the stem cell graft donor, obtained from the stem cell graft. CDR3 region: CATSPRPDSGANVLTF. DNA for the CDR3: TGTGCCACCAGTCCACGCCCGGACTCTGGGGCCAACGTCCTGACTTTC.